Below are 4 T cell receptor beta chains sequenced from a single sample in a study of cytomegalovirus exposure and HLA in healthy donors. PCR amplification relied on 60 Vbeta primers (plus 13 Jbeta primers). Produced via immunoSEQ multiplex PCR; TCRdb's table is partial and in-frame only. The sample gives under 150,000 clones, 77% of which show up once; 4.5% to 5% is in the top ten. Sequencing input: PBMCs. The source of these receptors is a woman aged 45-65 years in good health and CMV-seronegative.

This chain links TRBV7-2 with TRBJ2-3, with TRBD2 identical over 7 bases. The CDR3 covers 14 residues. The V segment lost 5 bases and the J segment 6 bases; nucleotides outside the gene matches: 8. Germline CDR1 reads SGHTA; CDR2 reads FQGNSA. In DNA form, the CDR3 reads TGTGCCAGCAGCGTGGGGACTACCAGGGATACGCAGTATTTT. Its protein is CASSVGTTRDTQYF.

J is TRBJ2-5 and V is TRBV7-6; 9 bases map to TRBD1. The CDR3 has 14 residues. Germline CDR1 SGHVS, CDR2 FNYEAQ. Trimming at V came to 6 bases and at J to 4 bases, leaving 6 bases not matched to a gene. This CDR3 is CASSLDRGAETQYF. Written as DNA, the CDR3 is TGTGCCAGCAGTTTGGACAGGGGTGCAGAGACCCAGTACTTC.

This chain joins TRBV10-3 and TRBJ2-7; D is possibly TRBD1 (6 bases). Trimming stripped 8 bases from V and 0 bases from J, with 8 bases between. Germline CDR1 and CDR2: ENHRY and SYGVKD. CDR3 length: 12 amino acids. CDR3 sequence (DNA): TGTGCCATCGCAGGGGACTCCTACGAGCAGTACTTC. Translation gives CAIAGDSYEQYF.

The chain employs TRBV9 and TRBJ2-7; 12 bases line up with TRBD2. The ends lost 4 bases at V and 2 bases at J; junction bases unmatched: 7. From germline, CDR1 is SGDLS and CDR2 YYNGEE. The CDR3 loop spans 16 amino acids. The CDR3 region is CASSQTSGGSPYEQYF. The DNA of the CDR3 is TGTGCCAGCAGCCAGACTAGCGGGGGTTCACCCTACGAGCAGTACTTC.